One and the same sample provided the 27 T cell receptor beta chains below, sequenced in a study of CD8 T cells in ankylosing spondylitis (dated by TCRdb to about 2017). Overall study results and their limits: Blood from ankylosing spondylitis patients appeared to be characterized by a TCR beta motif made up of under 10 highly homologous amino acid variants.

The antigens these receptors bind are not known. Library creation used 5' RACE. These reads were obtained on an Illumina HiSeq 2500. TCRdb applied fastp at Q25 and MiXCR to the public reads, then kept only in-frame beta chains. Entries that share a CDR3 protein sequence are merged under the most common genes and DNA. The table for this sample lists hundreds of thousands of distinct CDR3 sequences; more than 25% of them were counted only once. The biggest ten clones account for 0.89% of the sample. Sequencing input: blood, either unsorted or a sorted T cell fraction (not recorded which). These receptor sequences come from a male donor with ankylosing spondylitis.

The table lists this clonotype with a few counts. This chain joins TRBV7-2 and TRBJ1-6; D not certain. The CDR3 is 15 residues long. Trimming removed 2 bases from V and 6 bases from J, with 11 bases in between. Germline V gene lookup returns CDR1 SGHTA and CDR2 FQGNSA. CDR3 nucleotides: TGTGCCAGCAGCTTATCAGTGGGATTTAATTCACCCCTCCACTTT. It yields the protein CASSLSVGFNSPLHF.

This clonotype showed up many times. J is TRBJ2-1 and V is TRBV9, with a weak D call TRBD2 (7 bases). This CDR3 comprises 16 residues. V shed 0 bases and J shed 6 bases, with 16 bases lying between them. The germline V gene encodes CDR1 SGDLS and CDR2 YYNGEE. As DNA, the CDR3 is TGTGCCAGCAGCGTAGGGGGGCTAGCGGAACTCAATGAGCAGTTCTTC. Protein sequence: CASSVGGLAELNEQFF.

This chain uses TRBV5-1 with TRBJ1-5; 9 nucleotides match TRBD1. This CDR3 has 15 residues. The germline gives CDR1 SGHRS, CDR2 YFSETQ. Trimming removed 4 bases from V and 5 bases from J; junction bases left unmatched: 7. The CDR3 reads CASSPTGQGYQPQHF. The CDR3 DNA is TGCGCCAGCAGCCCGACAGGACAGGGGTATCAGCCCCAGCATTTT.

The chain is built from TRBV24-1 and TRBJ2-3, with 9 bases that match TRBD2. The junction had 8 bases not matched to a gene; V was cut back by 6 bases and J by 5 bases. The CDR3 consists of 15 residues. The germline gives CDR1 KGHDR, CDR2 SFDVKD. CDR3 sequence reads: CATSFSSGMVDTQYF. The DNA for the CDR3 is TGTGCCACCAGTTTTTCTAGCGGGATGGTAGATACGCAGTATTTT.

V gene TRBV20-1 combines with J gene TRBJ2-5; no firm D call. This CDR3 is built from 12 residues. V lost 7 bases and J 1 base, leaving 10 bases between the germline ends. The germline CDR1 and CDR2 sequences are DFQATT and SNEGSKA (reference sequence). Here the CDR3 reads CSESDSQETQYF. Written as DNA, the CDR3 is TGCAGTGAGTCAGACTCCCAAGAGACCCAGTACTTC.

This clonotype occurred a few times. The chain carries TRBV15 and TRBJ2-7, with D perhaps matching TRBD2 (5 bases). Trimming cost V 5 bases and J 2 bases, with 16 bases left between them. The germline gives CDR1 LNHNV, CDR2 YYDKDF (reference sequence). This CDR3 region has 15 residues. The CDR3 bases are TGTGCCACCAGCCAATCCCGGGATGGAGCCTACGAGCAGTACTTC. Translated, it gives CATSQSRDGAYEQYF.

This clonotype was picked up many times. V and J are TRBV10-3 and TRBJ2-1, with unresolved D. V was cut by 2 bases and J by 0 bases, with 5 bases left in between. CDR3 length equals 14 residues. Germline V gene sequence: CDR1 ENHRY, CDR2 SYGVKD. The chain's CDR3 is CAISERSSYNEQFF. CDR3 DNA: TGTGCCATCAGTGAGCGGAGCTCCTACAATGAGCAGTTCTTC.

This clonotype came up many times. J is TRBJ2-2 and V is TRBV5-1, with 9 positions matching TRBD2. Trimming took 0 bases from V and 1 from J; bases not matched to a gene: 1. Germline lookup yields CDR1 SGHRS and CDR2 YFSETQ. The CDR3 has 16 amino acids. In DNA form, the CDR3 reads TGCGCCAGCAGCTTGGTACTAGCGGGGAACACCGGGGAGCTGTTTTTT. Translation: CASSLVLAGNTGELFF.

There are a few counts of this clonotype. The rearrangement links TRBV12-3 or TRBV12-4 to TRBJ2-3; D is perhaps TRBD2 (7 bases). V was shortened by 9 bases and J by 3 bases, with 16 bases between the two germline ends. The CDR3 covers 14 residues. The CDR3 reads CASRRGEGTDTQYF. CDR3 bases: TGTGCCAGTCGAAGGGGGGAGGGAACAGATACGCAGTATTTT.

The V gene is TRBV5-5, the J gene TRBJ2-3; D possibly corresponds to TRBD1 (5 bases). V lost 1 base, J lost 4 bases, and 13 bases lay in between. CDR1 is SGHKS, CDR2 YYEKEE, per germline (reference sequence). This CDR3 is built from 15 residues. CDR3 DNA: TGTGCCAGCAGCTTGCAGGGAAGGTTTTCAGATACGCAGTATTTT. Translated: CASSLQGRFSDTQYF.

The chain couples TRBV6-4 to TRBJ2-6; D ambiguous. The CDR3 is made up of 16 amino acids. The germline V gene encodes CDR1 MRHNA and CDR2 SNTAGT. Trimming cost V 3 bases and J 2 bases, with 11 bases left between them. The CDR3 reads CASSESGSAGANVLTF. CDR3 bases: TGTGCCAGCAGTGAATCTGGGTCGGCTGGGGCCAACGTCCTGACTTTC.

The chain carries TRBV20-1 and TRBJ2-5; D may be TRBD1 or TRBD2 (6 bases each). V gave up 5 bases and J gave up 1 base, with 17 bases separating them. The CDR3 length is 15 residues. CDR1 DFQATT and CDR2 SNEGSKA come from the germline V gene (reference sequence). The CDR3 is CSAGGQGTSQETQYF. The CDR3 bases are TGCAGTGCTGGGGGGCAGGGGACCTCCCAAGAGACCCAGTACTTC.

This rearrangement joins TRBV20-1 to TRBJ2-1; D possibly matches TRBD1 or TRBD2 (6 bases each). CDR3 length: 16 amino acids. From germline, CDR1 is DFQATT and CDR2 SNEGSKA (reference sequence). The V end lost 3 bases, the J end lost 0 bases, and 15 bases lay between the germline ends. DNA for the CDR3: TGCAGTGCTAGGGTAGGGGGGTCCGGCTCCTACAATGAGCAGTTCTTC. Residues: CSARVGGSGSYNEQFF.

A word on this clonotype: Germline and junction disagree at one end, which may indicate a read error. The genes are TRBV29-1 and TRBJ2-3; 13 nucleotides match TRBD2. Germline values: CDR1 SQVTM, CDR2 ANQGSEA. CDR3 length: 16 residues. CDR3 amino acids: CSVEGTSGISTDTQYF. DNA of the CDR3: TGCAGCGTGGAAGGGACTAGCGGGATCAGCACAGATACGCAGTATTTT.

The J gene is TRBJ1-4, the V gene TRBV10-3; D remains ambiguous. V was trimmed by 4 bases and J by 5 bases, leaving 8 bases between them. Germline values: CDR1 ENHRY, CDR2 SYGVKD. CDR3 length equals 13 residues. The CDR3 nucleotides are TGTGCCATCAGTGGGGGTCTGAATGAAAAACTGTTTTTT. It is translated as CAISGGLNEKLFF.

This clonotype has just a few counts. The V and J genes are TRBV5-1 and TRBJ2-3; the D call may be TRBD1 or TRBD2 (5 bases each). Germline CDR1 is SGHRS and CDR2 is YFSETQ. The CDR3 totals 15 residues. V was shortened by 2 bases and J by 1 base, with 11 bases between the two germline ends. The CDR3 sequence is CASSLQEEGTDTQYF. CDR3 coding DNA: TGCGCCAGCAGCTTACAGGAGGAAGGCACAGATACGCAGTATTTT.

The chain is built from TRBV19 and TRBJ2-1; 9 bases map to TRBD2. Germline V gene lookup returns CDR1 LNHDA and CDR2 SQIVND (reference sequence). The CDR3 is made up of 15 amino acids. The ends lost 6 bases at V and 2 bases at J; junction bases unmatched: 5. The CDR3 spells CASRTSGRTYNEQFF. The CDR3, as DNA: TGTGCCAGTAGGACTAGCGGACGAACCTACAATGAGCAGTTCTTC.

The chain carries TRBV7-8 and TRBJ1-2, with a tentative D call TRBD1 (5 bases). The ends were cut back, 4 bases at V and 4 bases at J, with 19 bases in the middle. Germline lookup yields CDR1 SGHVS and CDR2 FQNEAQ. CDR3 length equals 16 residues. The CDR3 DNA reads TGTGCCAGCAGCTCGGGACCGACGACCGTTCTCTATGGCTACACCTTC. Amino acid sequence: CASSSGPTTVLYGYTF.

This clonotype was seen many times. V usage is TRBV5-1 and J usage is TRBJ2-7; D might be TRBD2 (5 bases). The ends were cut back, 1 base at V and 1 base at J, with 9 bases in the middle. This CDR3 has 14 residues. CDR1 and CDR2 from the germline V gene are SGHRS and YFSETQ. The CDR3 here is CASSLFERSYEQYF. The CDR3 DNA sequence: TGCGCCAGCAGCTTGTTTGAGCGGTCCTACGAGCAGTACTTC.

This sequence joins TRBV20-1 and TRBJ1-3, with unresolved D. This CDR3 is 13 amino acids long. Germline values: CDR1 DFQATT, CDR2 SNEGSKA (reference sequence). The germline V and J ends were trimmed by 3 bases and 2 bases, with 8 bases remaining between them. CDR3 bases: TGCAGTGCTAGGTCCCCGGCTGGAAACACCATATATTTT. Encoded protein: CSARSPAGNTIYF.

This clonotype turned up a few times. J is TRBJ2-5 and V is TRBV19; 10 bases align to TRBD2. Losses at the gene ends were 5 bases for V and 5 bases for J; bases not matched to a gene: 5. The CDR3 length is 14 residues. CDR1 and CDR2 (germline): LNHDA, SQIVND (reference sequence). The CDR3 is CASSPSTSGETQYF. The CDR3 DNA sequence: TGTGCCAGTAGTCCCTCGACTAGCGGGGAGACCCAGTACTTC.

This clonotype was seen a handful of times. V gene TRBV6-2 or TRBV6-3 combines with J gene TRBJ2-1; D might be TRBD1 (5 bases). The CDR3 loop spans 15 amino acids. Trimming cost V 4 bases and J 2 bases, with 12 bases left between them. Germline CDR1 and CDR2: MNHEY and SVGEGT. In DNA form, the CDR3 reads TGTGCCAGCAGTTTGGGCAGGGCAACCTACAATGAGCAGTTCTTC. Residues: CASSLGRATYNEQFF.

The chain employs TRBV7-9 and TRBJ2-1; weak D call: TRBD2 (6 bases). Germline CDR1 and CDR2: SEHNR and FQNEAQ (reference sequence). This CDR3 is built from 10 residues. V gave up 10 bases and J gave up 16 bases, with 17 bases separating them. The CDR3 spells CATTQERAFF. The CDR3 DNA reads as TGTGCCACAACGCAGGAGCGGGCCTTCTTC.

This chain joins TRBV27 and TRBJ2-1; D uncertain. Trimming stripped 2 bases from V and 0 bases from J, with 17 bases between. The CDR3 is made up of 18 amino acids. Germline V CDR1 and CDR2: MNHEY, SMNVEV (reference sequence). The CDR3 region has the DNA TGTGCCAGCAGTTTACTATACGAGGCCCCAAGCTCCTACAATGAGCAGTTCTTC. It encodes CASSLLYEAPSSYNEQFF.

V usage is TRBV28 and J usage is TRBJ1-5, with D unclear. In germline, CDR1 is MDHEN, CDR2 SYDVKM. This CDR3 has 14 residues. Deletions cut 1 base from V and 8 bases from J, with 12 bases between. The CDR3 coding sequence is TGTGCCAGCAGTTTATCGGTCCGGGCCAAGCCCCAGCATTTT. Amino acid sequence: CASSLSVRAKPQHF.

This clonotype was seen a handful of times. CDR3 nucleotides: TGCAGTGCTAGCCCCGGGGGGACCTACGAGCAGTACGTC. This codes for CSASPGGTYEQYV. This sequence joins TRBV20-1 and TRBJ2-7, with TRBD2 matching over 7 bases. Trimming removed 3 bases from V and 2 bases from J; junction bases left unmatched: 4. Germline V lookup: CDR1 DFQATT, CDR2 SNEGSKA (reference sequence). The CDR3 has 13 amino acids.

The chain combines TRBV19 with TRBJ2-3; TRBD2 agrees at 11 bases. J lost 6 bases, V lost 5 bases, and 10 bases had no gene match. The germline CDR1 and CDR2 sequences are LNHDA and SQIVND (reference sequence). The CDR3 is made up of 16 amino acids. The DNA for the CDR3 is TGTGCCAGTAGTCCGGGTAGCGGGAGGGCCGTCGATACGCAGTATTTT. It specifies CASSPGSGRAVDTQYF.